The rows below give T cell receptor beta chains drawn from one sample of a study of blood T cells in healthy people across ages. TCRdb analysed the 5' RACE reads with MiXCR anew, one entry per CDR3 protein. The top ten clones hold about 42% of a sample with hundreds of thousands of distinct CDR3 sequences, less than 70% of them seen once. The sequenced sample consisted of blood. These receptors originate from a man aged 80 or over in good health. CDR3s include the opening cysteine and the closing phenylalanine or tryptophan. Fields, in order: V gene, J gene, CDR3 protein.

V: TRBV12-3/TRBV12-4; J: TRBJ1-2; CDR3: CASWEGLRGYTF
V: TRBV12-3/TRBV12-4; J: TRBJ1-4; CDR3: CASSYSPDEKLFF
V: TRBV20-1; J: -; CDR3: CSASPVDRNYNEQYF
V: TRBV6-5; J: TRBJ2-1; CDR3: CASSWGRGSGLAGYYNEQFF
V: TRBV6-5; J: TRBJ1-2; CDR3: CASSSTGNYGYTF
V: TRBV4-2; J: TRBJ1-2; CDR3: CASSPDFGTGTNYGYTF
V: TRBV28; J: TRBJ1-6; CDR3: CASIARTGHNSPLHF
V: TRBV20-1; J: TRBJ2-1; CDR3: CSVATSGRITYNEQFF
V: TRBV5-1; J: TRBJ2-7; CDR3: CASSLEAGAIVEQYF
V: TRBV6-6; J: TRBJ1-5; CDR3: CASSRAFLPQHF
V: TRBV27; J: TRBJ2-1; CDR3: CASSLRLAGWSYNEQFF
V: TRBV29-1; J: TRBJ1-1; CDR3: CSVEVYRAGGTEAFF
V: TRBV10-3; J: TRBJ1-5; CDR3: CAISESGRGSNQPQHF
V: TRBV19; J: TRBJ2-3; CDR3: CASSMTATDTQYF
V: TRBV19; J: TRBJ2-1; CDR3: CASARSGTSFHEQFF
V: TRBV5-5; J: TRBJ2-7; CDR3: CASSHAPGQGPYEQYF
V: TRBV5-4; J: TRBJ2-1; CDR3: CASSPTSGSWHEQFF
V: TRBV20-1; J: TRBJ1-1; CDR3: CSAQRDGNTEAFF
V: TRBV20-1; J: -; CDR3: CSARDSQGLYEQYF
V: TRBV29-1; J: TRBJ2-7; CDR3: CSGERGSKYEQYF
V: TRBV2; J: TRBJ2-5; CDR3: CASSAEFAETQYF
V: TRBV25-1; J: TRBJ2-3; CDR3: CASEGNRYAYF
V: TRBV4-1; J: TRBJ1-1; CDR3: CASSLMGPAGADTEAFF
V: TRBV20-1; J: TRBJ2-1; CDR3: CSASGTRILSSYNEQFF
V: TRBV6-1; J: TRBJ2-7; CDR3: CASSEDPPGLASPYEQYF
V: TRBV21-1; J: TRBJ1-2; CDR3: CASSKYGRRDANYGYTF
V: TRBV7-9; J: TRBJ2-7; CDR3: CASSRRTGYVYEQYF
V: TRBV9; J: TRBJ1-2; CDR3: CASSPPSYGYTF
V: TRBV27; J: TRBJ1-4; CDR3: CVSSGAGAGEKLFF
V: TRBV5-1; J: -; CDR3: CASSLERGGSMAINEQYF
V: TRBV7-6; J: TRBJ1-5; CDR3: CASSLDGAGDQPQHF
V: TRBV7-3; J: TRBJ2-5; CDR3: CASSLGQGFPETQYF
V: TRBV4-1; J: TRBJ2-1; CDR3: CASSQDYLGNEQFF
V: TRBV7-2; J: TRBJ1-5; CDR3: CASSLQQGMFQPQHF
V: TRBV10-3; J: TRBJ2-7; CDR3: CAISPRAGGISSLPHEQYF
V: TRBV21-1; J: TRBJ2-7; CDR3: CASSKESEQYF
V: TRBV6-6; J: TRBJ2-7; CDR3: CASSFSTGAYEQYF
V: TRBV5-1; J: TRBJ2-2; CDR3: CASSPGLTNTGELFF
V: TRBV20-1; J: -; CDR3: CSADGLAGGETQYF
V: TRBV5-1; J: TRBJ2-1; CDR3: CASSEQGDNEQFF